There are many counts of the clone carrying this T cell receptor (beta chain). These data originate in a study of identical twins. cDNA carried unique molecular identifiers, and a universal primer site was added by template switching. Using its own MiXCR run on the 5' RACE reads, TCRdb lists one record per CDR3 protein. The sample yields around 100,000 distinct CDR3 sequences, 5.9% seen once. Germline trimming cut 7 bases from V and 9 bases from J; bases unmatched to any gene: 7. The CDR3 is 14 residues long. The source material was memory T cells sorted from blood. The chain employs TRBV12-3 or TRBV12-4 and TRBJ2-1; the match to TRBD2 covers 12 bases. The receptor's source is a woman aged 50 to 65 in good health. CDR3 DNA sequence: TGTGCCAGCACCCTAGCGGGAGGGCAGCTTGAGCAGTTCTTC. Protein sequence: CASTLAGGQLEQFF.